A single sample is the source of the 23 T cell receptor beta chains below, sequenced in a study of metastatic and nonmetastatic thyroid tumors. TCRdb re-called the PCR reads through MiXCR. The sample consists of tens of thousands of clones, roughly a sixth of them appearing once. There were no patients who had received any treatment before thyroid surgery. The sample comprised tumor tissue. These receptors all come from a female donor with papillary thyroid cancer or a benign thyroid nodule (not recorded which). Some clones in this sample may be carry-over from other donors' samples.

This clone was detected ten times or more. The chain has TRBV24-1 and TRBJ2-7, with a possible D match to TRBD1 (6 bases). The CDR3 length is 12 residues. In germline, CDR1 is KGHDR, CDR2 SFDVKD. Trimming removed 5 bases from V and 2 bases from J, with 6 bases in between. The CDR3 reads CATSGDTYEQYF. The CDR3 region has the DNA TGTGCCACCAGTGGGGACACCTACGAGCAGTACTTC.

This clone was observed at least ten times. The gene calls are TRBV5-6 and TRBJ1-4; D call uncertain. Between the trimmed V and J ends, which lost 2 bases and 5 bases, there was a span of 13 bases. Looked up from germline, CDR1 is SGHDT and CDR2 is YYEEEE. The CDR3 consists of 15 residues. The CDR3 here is CASSFLGGINEKLFF. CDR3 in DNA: TGTGCCAGCAGCTTCCTAGGCGGAATAAATGAAAAACTGTTTTTT.

CDR3 region: CASSQVAGGTFEQYF. In nucleotides, the CDR3 is TGCGCCAGCAGCCAGGTAGCAGGTGGGACTTTTGAGCAGTACTTC. V usage is TRBV4-3 and J usage is TRBJ2-7; tentatively, D is TRBD2 (6 bases). V shed 3 bases and J shed 7 bases, with 19 bases lying between them. Germline V gene data show CDR1 as LGHNA and CDR2 as YSLEER. CDR3 length: 15 amino acids.

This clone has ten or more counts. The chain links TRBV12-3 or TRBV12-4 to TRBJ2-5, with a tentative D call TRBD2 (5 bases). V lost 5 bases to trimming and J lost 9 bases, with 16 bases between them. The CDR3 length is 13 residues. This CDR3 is CASSLDRRLSQYF. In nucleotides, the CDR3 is TGTGCCAGCAGTCTGGACCGGAGGCTTTCCCAGTACTTC.

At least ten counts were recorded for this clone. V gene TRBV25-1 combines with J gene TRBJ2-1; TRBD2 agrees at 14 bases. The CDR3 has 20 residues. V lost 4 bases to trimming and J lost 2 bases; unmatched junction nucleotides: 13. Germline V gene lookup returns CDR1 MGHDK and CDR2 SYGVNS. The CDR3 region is CASSAPPGTSGRMAYNEQFF. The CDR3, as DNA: TGTGCCAGCAGTGCCCCACCCGGGACTAGCGGGAGAATGGCCTACAATGAGCAGTTCTTC.

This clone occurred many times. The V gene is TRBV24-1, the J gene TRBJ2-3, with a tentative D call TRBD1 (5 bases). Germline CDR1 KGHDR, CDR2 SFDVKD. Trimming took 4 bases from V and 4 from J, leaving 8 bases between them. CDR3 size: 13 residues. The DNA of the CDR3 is TGTGCCACCAGTGACAGGGTAGCAGATACGCAGTATTTT. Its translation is CATSDRVADTQYF.

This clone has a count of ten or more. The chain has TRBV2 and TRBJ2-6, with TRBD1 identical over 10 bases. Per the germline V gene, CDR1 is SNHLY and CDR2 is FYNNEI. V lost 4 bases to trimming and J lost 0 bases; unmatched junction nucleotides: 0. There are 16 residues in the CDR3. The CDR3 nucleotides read TGTGCCAGCAGTGGGGACAGGGGCTCTGGGGCCAACGTCCTGACTTTC. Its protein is CASSGDRGSGANVLTF.

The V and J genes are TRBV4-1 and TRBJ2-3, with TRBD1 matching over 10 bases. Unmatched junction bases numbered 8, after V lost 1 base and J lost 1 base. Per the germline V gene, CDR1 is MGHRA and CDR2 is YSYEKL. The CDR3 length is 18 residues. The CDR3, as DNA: TGCGCCAGCAGCCAAGTTACGACCGGGACAGGGGGCACAGATACGCAGTATTTT. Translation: CASSQVTTGTGGTDTQYF.

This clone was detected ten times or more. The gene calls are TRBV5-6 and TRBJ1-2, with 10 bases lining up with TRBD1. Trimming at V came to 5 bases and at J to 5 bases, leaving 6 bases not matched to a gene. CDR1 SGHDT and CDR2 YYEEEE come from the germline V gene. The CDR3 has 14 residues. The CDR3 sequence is CASRRQGARYGYTF. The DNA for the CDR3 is TGTGCCAGCAGACGACAGGGGGCGAGGTATGGCTACACCTTC.

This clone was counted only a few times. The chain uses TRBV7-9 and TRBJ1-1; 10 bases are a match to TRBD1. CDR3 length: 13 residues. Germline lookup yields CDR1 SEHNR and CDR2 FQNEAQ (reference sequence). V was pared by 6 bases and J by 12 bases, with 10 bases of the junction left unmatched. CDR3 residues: CASSAGTGEGPFF. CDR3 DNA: TGTGCCAGCAGTGCCGGGACAGGGGAAGGCCCTTTCTTT. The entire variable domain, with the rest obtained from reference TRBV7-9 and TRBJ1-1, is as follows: DTGVSQNPRHKITKRGQNVTFRCDPISEHNRLYWYRQTLGQGPEFLTYFQNEAQLEKSRLLSDRFSAERPKGSFSTLEIQRTEQGDSAMYLCASSAGTGEGPFFGQGTRLTVV.

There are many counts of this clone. The CDR3 region is CASSEGRGIETQYF. The CDR3 DNA is TGCGCCAGCAGTGAGGGCAGGGGGATTGAGACCCAGTACTTC. This chain uses TRBV10-2 with TRBJ2-5; 7 bases match TRBD1. Germline trimming cut 2 bases from V and 5 bases from J; bases unmatched to any gene: 5. CDR3 length equals 14 residues. Germline V gene data show CDR1 as WSHSY and CDR2 as SAAADI.

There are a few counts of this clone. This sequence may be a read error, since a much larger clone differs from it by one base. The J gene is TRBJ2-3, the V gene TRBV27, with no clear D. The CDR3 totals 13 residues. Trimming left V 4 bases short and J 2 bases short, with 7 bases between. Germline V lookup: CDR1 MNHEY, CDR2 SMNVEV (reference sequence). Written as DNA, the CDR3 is TGTGCCAGCAGTTCCATCTACACAGATACGCAGTATTTT. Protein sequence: CASSSIYTDTQYF.

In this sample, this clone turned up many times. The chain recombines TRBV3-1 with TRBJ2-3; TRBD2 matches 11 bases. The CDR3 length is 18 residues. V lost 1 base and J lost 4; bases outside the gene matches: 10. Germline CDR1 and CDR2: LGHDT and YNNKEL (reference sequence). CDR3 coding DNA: TGTGCCAGCAGCCAAGGACCCTCTAGCGGGAGGCTTTCAGATACGCAGTATTTT. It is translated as CASSQGPSSGRLSDTQYF.

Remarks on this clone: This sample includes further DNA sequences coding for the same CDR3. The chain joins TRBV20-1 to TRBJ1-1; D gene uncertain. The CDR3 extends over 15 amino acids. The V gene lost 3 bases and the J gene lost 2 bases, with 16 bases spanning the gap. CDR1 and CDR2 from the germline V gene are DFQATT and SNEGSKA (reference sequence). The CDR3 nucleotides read TGCAGTGCTAGTCGTGCCGCAGGTGGAAACACTGAAGCTTTCTTT. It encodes CSASRAAGGNTEAFF.

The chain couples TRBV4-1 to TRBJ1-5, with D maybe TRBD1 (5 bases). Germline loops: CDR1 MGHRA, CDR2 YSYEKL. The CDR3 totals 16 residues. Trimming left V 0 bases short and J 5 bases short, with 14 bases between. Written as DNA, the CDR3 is TGCGCCAGCAGCCAAGATTCGGGAGGGGCCCATCAGCCCCAGCATTTT. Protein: CASSQDSGGAHQPQHF.

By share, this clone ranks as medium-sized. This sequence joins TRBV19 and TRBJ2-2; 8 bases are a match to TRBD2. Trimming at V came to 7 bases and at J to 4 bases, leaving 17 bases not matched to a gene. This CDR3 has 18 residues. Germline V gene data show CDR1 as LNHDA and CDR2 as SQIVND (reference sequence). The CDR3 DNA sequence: TGTGCCAGTAAGGGGGGAAGTCTGCGGGAGGTTCGCACCGGGGAGCTGTTTTTT. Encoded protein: CASKGGSLREVRTGELFF.

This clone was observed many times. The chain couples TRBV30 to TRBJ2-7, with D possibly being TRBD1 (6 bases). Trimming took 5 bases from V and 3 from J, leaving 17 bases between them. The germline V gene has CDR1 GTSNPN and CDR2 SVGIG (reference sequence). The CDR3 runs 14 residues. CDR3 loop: CAWGTGHLNYEQYF. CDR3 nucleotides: TGTGCCTGGGGAACGGGACATTTGAACTACGAGCAGTACTTC.

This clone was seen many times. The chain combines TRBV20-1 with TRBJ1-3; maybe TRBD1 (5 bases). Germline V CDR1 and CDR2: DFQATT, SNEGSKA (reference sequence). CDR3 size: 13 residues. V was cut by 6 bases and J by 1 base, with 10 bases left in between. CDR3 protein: CSAADSSGNTIYF. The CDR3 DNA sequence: TGCAGTGCAGCTGACAGTTCTGGAAACACCATATATTTT.

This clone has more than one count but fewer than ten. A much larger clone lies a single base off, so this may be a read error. The CDR3 protein is CASTQGVYNQRGSYEQYF. The CDR3 DNA reads as TGTGCCAGCACCCAGGGGGTGTATAACCAGCGCGGATCCTACGAGCAGTACTTC. This rearrangement joins TRBV7-8 to TRBJ2-7; 7 bases fit TRBD1. The V and J ends lost 7 bases and 1 base, in that order; junction bases with no gene match: 19. CDR3 length: 18 residues. Germline V gene sequence: CDR1 SGHVS, CDR2 FQNEAQ.

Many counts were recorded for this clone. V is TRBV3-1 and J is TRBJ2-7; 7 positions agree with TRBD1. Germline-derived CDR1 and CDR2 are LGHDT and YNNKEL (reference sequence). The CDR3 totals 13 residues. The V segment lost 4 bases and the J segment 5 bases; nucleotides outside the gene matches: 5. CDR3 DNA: TGTGCCAGCAGCCGAACGACAGGGAACGAGCAGTACTTC. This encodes CASSRTTGNEQYF.

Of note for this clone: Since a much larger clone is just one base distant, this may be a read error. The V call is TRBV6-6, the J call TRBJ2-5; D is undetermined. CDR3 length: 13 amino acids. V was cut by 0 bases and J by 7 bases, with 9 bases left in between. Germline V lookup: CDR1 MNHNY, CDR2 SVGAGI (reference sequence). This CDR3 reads CASSYSGLATQYF. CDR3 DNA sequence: TGTGCCAGCAGTTACTCTGGGCTTGCGACCCAGTACTTC.

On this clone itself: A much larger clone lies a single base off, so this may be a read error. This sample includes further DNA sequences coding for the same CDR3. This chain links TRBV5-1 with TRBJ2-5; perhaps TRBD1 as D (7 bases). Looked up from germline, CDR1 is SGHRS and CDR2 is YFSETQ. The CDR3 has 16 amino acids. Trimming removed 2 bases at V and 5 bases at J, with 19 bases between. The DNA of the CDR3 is TGCGCCAGCAGCTTCGCAGGGGGGATCACTGCGGAGACCCAGTACTTC. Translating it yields CASSFAGGITAETQYF.

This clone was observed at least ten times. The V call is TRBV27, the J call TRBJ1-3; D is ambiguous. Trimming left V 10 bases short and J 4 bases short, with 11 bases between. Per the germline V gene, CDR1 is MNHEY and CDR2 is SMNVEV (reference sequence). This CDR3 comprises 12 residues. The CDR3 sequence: CAITGEGNTIYF. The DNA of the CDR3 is TGTGCCATTACTGGAGAGGGAAACACCATATATTTT.